Here is one T cell receptor beta chain with its context. There is no known antigen for this receptor. The record has no base qualities; no much larger clone is one base away. The intended sense of this specimen's treatment or condition label: over 15 received Ad26.COV2.S at low or high dose, single or two shots; 5 received placebo; per-sample allocation not given. For vaccine and placebo recipients, the sequenced repertoires came from samples collected on day 63 after the first injection. Between 29 July and 7 August 2020, Cohort 1b enrolled 20 to 30 adults aged 18-55 years at one site in Boston, USA. Ad26.COV2.S was a replication-incompetent adenovirus type 26 vector expressing a prefusion-stabilized SARS-CoV-2 spike protein from the original Wuhan strain. This sample was included in a study of Ad26.COV2.S vaccination and SARS-CoV-2 variants (dated by TCRdb to the early 2020s). For the wider study: Vaccine-arm donors came from COV1001, a multicentre, randomized, double-blind, placebo-controlled phase I-IIa trial of Ad26.COV2.S in healthy adults. Dosing of Ad26.COV2.S was intramuscular, at either 5x10^10 or 1x10^11 viral particles, delivered as one shot or as two shots spaced 56 days apart. TCRbeta repertoire sequencing served as the tool for gauging how specific and how broad the SARS-CoV-2-reactive T cell receptors were following Ad26.COV2.S vaccination. The TCR-sequenced set comprised about 32 samples: some 20 Ad26.COV2.S vaccine recipients, 5 placebo recipients and 8 SARS-CoV-2 convalescent individuals. Participants in the trial were split at random into five groups of five each, receiving low-dose or high-dose Ad26.COV2.S once or twice, or else placebo on both occasions. Investigators did not know the trial group allocation while performing experiments and assessing outcomes.

The immunoSEQ Assay was the method used to sequence TCRbeta CDR3 regions. After extraction, genomic DNA underwent amplification by bias-controlled multiplex PCR, followed by high-throughput sequencing. The original methods were these. To quantify the absolute abundance of each unique TCRbeta CDR3 region, sequences were collapsed and filtered. T cell fraction was estimated by normalization of TCRbeta template counts to usable DNA, with usable DNA being measured through amplification of reference genes present in all nucleated cells. Repertoire TCRs were annotated as SARS-CoV-2-specific by exact matching of V gene, CDR3 amino acid sequence and J gene to a known reactive TCR set. The reference SARS-CoV-2 TCR set came from MIRA and was filtered for enrichment in COVID-19-positive ImmuneCODE repertoires, removing public or cross-reactive TCRs. Based on the MIRA antigens, annotated TCRs were further analysed at the level of specific ORF or position within ORF. Depth was the summed frequency of annotated unique rearrangements, while breadth was defined as annotated unique rearrangements over total unique productive rearrangements. TCR breadth was compared between groups using two-sided Wilcoxon rank-sum tests. TCRdb obtained this table from immuneACCESS and retained in-frame rearrangements with V and J assigned. These tables miss some clones; where compared with another copy, unresolved V genes account for less than half of the shortfall, and the remainder is unexplained. V, J and clone size are taken as reported in that table, and D and trimming were inferred from the DNA itself. Recorded for this sample are about 680,000 clones; 89% of them occurred a single time. About 1.5% of the sample comes from the top ten.

What the work shows at the level of the full study, not this receptor alone: The authors noted that total T cell responses may have been underestimated by the TCR breadth and depth analyses. Higher spike-specific TCR breadth was observed in Ad26.COV2.S recipients than in placebo recipients (P = 0.0014). Non-spike TCR breadth was comparable between vaccine and placebo recipients, consistent with the vaccine containing only spike. After vaccination, spike-specific CD8+ and CD4+ T cell responses were reported to show substantial breadth. The study lacked the statistical power to compare responses across vaccine doses or regimens.

The sample in question was peripheral blood, obtained in a trial of Ad26.COV2.S vaccine versus placebo. This sequence originates from a person aged 18-65 years who received the Ad26.COV2.S COVID-19 vaccine or a placebo.

The nucleotides are TGTGCCAGCTCCCCTAGAAGGGACTACGAGCAGTACTTC. Its amino acids are CASSPRRDYEQYF. Rearrangement joined TRBV18 to TRBJ2-7; the D gene assignment is ambiguous. The CDR3 starts with the cysteine, ends with the phenylalanine, and has 13 residues. The CDR3 DNA has 39 bases and is translated from base 1. Via the germline V gene, CDR1 is KGHSH and CDR2 LQKENI. The V end loses 6 bases and the J end loses 3 bases, and a stretch of 12 bases separates them.